This T cell receptor beta chain was profiled in a study of radiotherapy plus CTLA-4 blockade in lung cancer. Study-level information: For 18% of patients, objective responses occurred, and around 31% had disease control.

Notes on the study in general: In blood, tumor-derived TCR clones expanded after radiotherapy plus ipilimumab.

This clone has a handful of counts. What it binds is not known. This CDR3 contains 13 residues. V was pared by 2 bases and J by 4 bases, with 6 bases between. In germline, CDR1 is SGHTA, CDR2 FQGNSA. Ipilimumab CTLA-4 blockade and focal radiation were given to patients with chemo-refractory metastatic non-small-cell lung cancer. Profiling relied on immunoSEQ multiplex PCR, and the TCRdb table lists in-frame clones only, not all of them. The top ten hold around 3.3% of the sample, which has about 49,000 clones, 73% seen once. The rearrangement uses TRBV7-2 and TRBJ1-5, with D maybe TRBD1 (6 bases). The receptor was isolated from a human donor with non-small cell lung cancer who had a complete response to radiotherapy plus ipilimumab. This material consisted of peripheral blood, taken from a patient treated with radiotherapy plus ipilimumab. The CDR3 DNA reads TGTGCCAGCAGCTTACAGGGGAATCAGCCCCAGCATTTT. The encoded protein is CASSLQGNQPQHF.